These T cell receptor beta chains were read from a single sample in a study of T-cell reconstitution after alpha-beta-depleted transplantation in children. One entry per CDR3 protein, called by TCRdb with MiXCR from the PCR reads. The data contain some 550,000 distinct CDR3 sequences, under 25% of them singletons. The source material was PBMCs, mostly from graft donor cells, sampled 360 days after TCRalphabeta/CD19-depleted stem cell transplant. The receptors here all came from a boy in the first two years of life who had a stem cell transplant for acute myeloid leukemia, so the T cells may come from the graft donor. Each CDR3 is given with its conserved first and last residue.

j_call: TRBJ2-1; v_call: TRBV5-1; cdr3_aa: CASSLDRVEQFF
j_call: TRBJ2-3; v_call: TRBV29-1; cdr3_aa: CSVTQGRTDTQYF
j_call: TRBJ2-1; v_call: TRBV29-1; cdr3_aa: CSVGGAFPGQGQFF
j_call: TRBJ2-1; v_call: TRBV4-1; cdr3_aa: CASSLQTSVHEQFF
j_call: TRBJ1-2; v_call: TRBV4-1; cdr3_aa: CASSQVGGGYGYTF
j_call: TRBJ2-7; v_call: TRBV2; cdr3_aa: CASRASGGPSYEQYF
j_call: TRBJ2-3; v_call: TRBV20-1; cdr3_aa: CSASWPSGGTDTQYF
j_call: TRBJ2-5; v_call: TRBV18; cdr3_aa: CASSPVPQQETQYF
j_call: TRBJ2-6; v_call: TRBV24-1; cdr3_aa: CATSDLFVRGRESSGANVLTF
j_call: TRBJ1-4; v_call: TRBV20-1; cdr3_aa: CSARVSGTTNEKLFF
j_call: TRBJ2-1; v_call: TRBV5-1; cdr3_aa: CASSSRPVNRNEQFF
j_call: TRBJ2-3; v_call: TRBV10-3; cdr3_aa: CAISASLFTDTQYF
j_call: TRBJ1-1; v_call: TRBV20-1; cdr3_aa: CSASWRAGEEAFF
j_call: TRBJ2-7; v_call: TRBV7-9; cdr3_aa: CASSSSGTSSEQYF
j_call: TRBJ2-7; v_call: TRBV12-3/TRBV12-4; cdr3_aa: CASSPLQGVGQQYF
j_call: TRBJ1-4; v_call: TRBV20-1; cdr3_aa: CSAWGRMVATNEKLFF
j_call: TRBJ2-5; v_call: TRBV20-1; cdr3_aa: CSANRRETQYF
j_call: TRBJ2-5; v_call: TRBV10-3; cdr3_aa: CAISESTLAGGRETQYF
j_call: TRBJ1-1; v_call: TRBV6-2/TRBV6-3; cdr3_aa: CASSYPGGVMTEAFF
j_call: TRBJ2-5; v_call: TRBV12-3/TRBV12-4; cdr3_aa: CASSRGQGAGETQYF
j_call: TRBJ2-1; v_call: TRBV11-2; cdr3_aa: CASSLARDRGNEQFF
j_call: TRBJ2-2; v_call: TRBV20-1; cdr3_aa: CSATQRGRTGELFF
j_call: TRBJ2-1; v_call: TRBV29-1; cdr3_aa: CSVVDNEQFF
j_call: TRBJ2-5; v_call: TRBV9; cdr3_aa: CASSVGLSETQYF
j_call: TRBJ2-3; v_call: TRBV20-1; cdr3_aa: CSASTAGEPSTDTQYF
j_call: TRBJ2-5; v_call: TRBV5-1; cdr3_aa: CASRPTGGETQYF
j_call: TRBJ2-3; v_call: TRBV7-2; cdr3_aa: CASSLQVSGGGTDTQYF
j_call: TRBJ1-1; v_call: TRBV12-3/TRBV12-4; cdr3_aa: CASSEDRMNTEAFF